This T cell receptor (beta chain) was found in a study of T cell changes during pregnancy in multiple sclerosis. Germline loops: CDR1 LNHNV, CDR2 YYDKDF (reference sequence). The CDR3 is made up of 12 amino acids. V was pared by 3 bases and J by 4 bases, with 6 bases between. Here immunoSEQ multiplex PCR was the method, and the copy in TCRdb shows in-frame clones only, minus some. The data hold approximately 70,000 clones, with 92% observed a single time. This receptor was obtained from a female donor in good health, enrolled as a control in a pregnancy study. The material sequenced was peripheral blood, taken in the second trimester of pregnancy. The chain combines TRBV15 with TRBJ1-2; D ambiguous. The CDR3 DNA reads as TGTGCCACCAGCAGTAGCGTCTATGGCTACACCTTC. Protein product: CATSSSVYGYTF.